These 4 T cell receptor beta chains were sequenced from one sample in a study of T cells in narcolepsy. Sequencing was performed with immunoSEQ multiplex PCR; in TCRdb, only in-frame clones are kept and a portion is missing. The sample includes about 40,000 clones, around 88% seen only once; the top ten take roughly 1.2%. The sequenced sample was CD45RA- memory CD4+ T cells from PBMCs. The receptor source for this set is a human donor with narcolepsy.

This rearrangement joins TRBV6-5 to TRBJ1-1; D not resolved. CDR1 is MNHEY, CDR2 SVGAGI, per germline. Trimming stripped 6 bases from V and 0 bases from J, with 11 bases between. This CDR3 contains 14 residues. The CDR3 sequence: CASSPTGMNTEAFF. DNA for the CDR3: TGTGCCAGCAGCCCTACGGGGATGAACACTGAAGCTTTCTTT.

This clone occurred a few times. The chain joins TRBV7-9 to TRBJ2-1, with 9 bases lining up with TRBD2. Trimming cost V 5 bases and J 0 bases; bases outside gene matches: 8. In germline, CDR1 is SEHNR, CDR2 FQNEAQ (reference sequence). This CDR3 has 17 amino acids. This chain's CDR3 is CASSLRTSVYSYNEQFF. DNA for the CDR3: TGTGCCAGCAGCCTCAGGACTAGCGTTTACTCCTACAATGAGCAGTTCTTC.

This chain links TRBV5-1 with TRBJ2-7; D call uncertain. CDR1 is SGHRS, CDR2 YFSETQ, per germline. The V and J ends lost 0 bases and 6 bases respectively, with 13 bases between them. CDR3 length equals 14 residues. The CDR3 DNA reads as TGCGCCAGCAGCTTGGACCCGCGCGGCCGCGAGCAGTACTTC. This translates into CASSLDPRGREQYF.

The V gene is TRBV4-3, the J gene TRBJ2-2; 7 nucleotides align to TRBD1. With V trimmed by 6 bases and J by 6 bases, 10 bases remained unmatched. Germline V gene sequence: CDR1 LGHNA, CDR2 YSLEER. CDR3 length equals 15 residues. The CDR3 sequence is CASSISGQGAGELFF. In DNA form, the CDR3 reads TGCGCCAGCAGTATCTCCGGGCAGGGGGCCGGGGAGCTGTTTTTT.